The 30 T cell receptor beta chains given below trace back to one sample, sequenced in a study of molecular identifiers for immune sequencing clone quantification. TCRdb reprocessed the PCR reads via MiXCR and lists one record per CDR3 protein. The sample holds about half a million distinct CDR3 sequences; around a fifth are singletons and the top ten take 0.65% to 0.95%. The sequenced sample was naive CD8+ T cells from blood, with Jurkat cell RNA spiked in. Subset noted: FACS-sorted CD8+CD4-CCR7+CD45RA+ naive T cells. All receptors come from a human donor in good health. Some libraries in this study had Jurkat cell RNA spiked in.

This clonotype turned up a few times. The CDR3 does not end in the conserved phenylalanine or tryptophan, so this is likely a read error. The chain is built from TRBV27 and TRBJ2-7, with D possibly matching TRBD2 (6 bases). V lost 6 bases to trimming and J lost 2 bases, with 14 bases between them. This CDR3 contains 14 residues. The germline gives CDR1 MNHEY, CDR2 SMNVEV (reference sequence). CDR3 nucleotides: TGTGCCAGCAGCTTAGGGCGGGGCGCCTACGAGCAGTACTCC. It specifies CASSLGRGAYEQYS.

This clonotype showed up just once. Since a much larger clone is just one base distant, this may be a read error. CDR3 loop: CASSFEQNAEAFF. For the CDR3, the DNA is TGCGCCAGCAGCTTTGAGCAGAACGCTGAAGCTTTCTTT. V is TRBV5-1 and J is TRBJ1-1; no clear D. The germline gives CDR1 SGHRS, CDR2 YFSETQ. This CDR3 has 13 residues.

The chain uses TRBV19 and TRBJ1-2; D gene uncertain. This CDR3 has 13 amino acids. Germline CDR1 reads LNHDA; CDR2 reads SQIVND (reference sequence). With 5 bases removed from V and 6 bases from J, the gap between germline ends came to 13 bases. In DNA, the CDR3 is TGTGCCAGTAGTGCCGGAGGGCGAAATGGCTACACCTTC. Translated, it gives CASSAGGRNGYTF.

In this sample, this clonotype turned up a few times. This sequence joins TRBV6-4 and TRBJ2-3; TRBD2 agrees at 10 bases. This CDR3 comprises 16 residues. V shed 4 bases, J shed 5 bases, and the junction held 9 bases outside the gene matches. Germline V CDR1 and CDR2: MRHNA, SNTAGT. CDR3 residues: CASSVEAGGQLDTQYF. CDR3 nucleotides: TGTGCCAGCAGTGTAGAAGCGGGAGGGCAGTTAGATACGCAGTATTTT.

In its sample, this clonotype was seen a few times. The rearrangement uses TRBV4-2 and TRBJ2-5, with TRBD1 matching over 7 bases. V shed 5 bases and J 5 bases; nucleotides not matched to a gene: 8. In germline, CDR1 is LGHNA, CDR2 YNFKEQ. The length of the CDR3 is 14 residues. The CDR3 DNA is TGTGCCAGCAGCACCCGACAGGGAGTGGAGACCCAGTACTTC. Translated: CASSTRQGVETQYF.

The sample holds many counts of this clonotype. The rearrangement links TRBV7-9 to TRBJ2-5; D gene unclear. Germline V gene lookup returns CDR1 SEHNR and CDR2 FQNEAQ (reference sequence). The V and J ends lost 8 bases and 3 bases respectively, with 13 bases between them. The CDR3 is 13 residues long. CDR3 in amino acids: CASGFREKETQYF. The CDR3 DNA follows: TGTGCCAGCGGATTTCGAGAGAAAGAGACCCAGTACTTC.

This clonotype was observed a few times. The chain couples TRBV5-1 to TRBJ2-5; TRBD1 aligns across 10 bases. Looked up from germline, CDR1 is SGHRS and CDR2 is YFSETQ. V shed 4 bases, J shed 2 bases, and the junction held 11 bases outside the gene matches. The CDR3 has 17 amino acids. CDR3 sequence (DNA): TGCGCCAGCAGCCGTGGACAGGGGGGCCCGAAGCAAGAGACCCAGTACTTC. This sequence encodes CASSRGQGGPKQETQYF.

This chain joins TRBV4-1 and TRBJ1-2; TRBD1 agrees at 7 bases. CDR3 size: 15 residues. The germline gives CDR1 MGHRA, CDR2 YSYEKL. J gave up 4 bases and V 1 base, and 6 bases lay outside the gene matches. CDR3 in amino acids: CASSQVQGGVYGYTF. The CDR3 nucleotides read TGCGCCAGCAGCCAAGTCCAAGGGGGCGTCTATGGCTACACCTTC.

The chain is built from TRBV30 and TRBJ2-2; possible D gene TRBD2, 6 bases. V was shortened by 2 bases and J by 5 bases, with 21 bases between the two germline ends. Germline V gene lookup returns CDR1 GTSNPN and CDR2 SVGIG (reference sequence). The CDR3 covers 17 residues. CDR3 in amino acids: CAWSFPGGALTTGELFF. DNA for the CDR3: TGTGCCTGGAGTTTTCCGGGCGGGGCATTAACTACCGGGGAGCTGTTTTTT.

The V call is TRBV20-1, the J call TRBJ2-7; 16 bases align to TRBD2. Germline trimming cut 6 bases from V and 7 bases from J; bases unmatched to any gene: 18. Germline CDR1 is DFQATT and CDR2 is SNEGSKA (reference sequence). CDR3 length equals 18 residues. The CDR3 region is CSAEQGQGLAGGPGEQYF. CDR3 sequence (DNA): TGCAGTGCGGAACAGGGACAGGGACTAGCGGGAGGGCCGGGTGAGCAGTACTTC.

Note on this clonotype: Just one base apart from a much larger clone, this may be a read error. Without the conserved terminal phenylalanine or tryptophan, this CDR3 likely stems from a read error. DNA for the CDR3: TGTGCCAGCAGTTCGGACGGGGATGGGGGTCAGCCCCAGCATGTT. It encodes CASSSDGDGGQPQHV. V is TRBV28 and J is TRBJ1-5; weak D call: TRBD1 (5 bases). Trimming took 4 bases from V and 6 from J, leaving 16 bases between them. Per germline, CDR1 MDHEN and CDR2 SYDVKM. This CDR3 has 15 amino acids.

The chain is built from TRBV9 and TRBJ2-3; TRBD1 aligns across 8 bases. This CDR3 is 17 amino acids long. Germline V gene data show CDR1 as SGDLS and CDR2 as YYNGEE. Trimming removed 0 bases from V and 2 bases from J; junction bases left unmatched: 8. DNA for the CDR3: TGTGCCAGCAGCGTAGAGGGGAGGACAGGGCCCACAGATACGCAGTATTTT. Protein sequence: CASSVEGRTGPTDTQYF.

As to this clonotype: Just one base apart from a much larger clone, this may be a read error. CDR3 loop: CSARVFQGSRNTTYF. Here the CDR3 DNA reads TGCAGTGCTAGAGTTTTCCAGGGGTCCCGAAACACCACATATTTT. The gene calls are TRBV20-1 and TRBJ1-3; perhaps TRBD1 as D (6 bases). Germline assignment: CDR1 DFQATT and CDR2 SNEGSKA (reference sequence). CDR3 length: 15 amino acids.

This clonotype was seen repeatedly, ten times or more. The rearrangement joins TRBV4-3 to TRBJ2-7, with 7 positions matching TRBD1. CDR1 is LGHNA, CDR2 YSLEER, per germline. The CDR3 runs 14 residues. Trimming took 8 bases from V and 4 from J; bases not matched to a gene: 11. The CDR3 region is CASSHSTGEYEQYF. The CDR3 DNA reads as TGCGCCAGCTCCCATAGCACAGGGGAATACGAGCAGTACTTC.

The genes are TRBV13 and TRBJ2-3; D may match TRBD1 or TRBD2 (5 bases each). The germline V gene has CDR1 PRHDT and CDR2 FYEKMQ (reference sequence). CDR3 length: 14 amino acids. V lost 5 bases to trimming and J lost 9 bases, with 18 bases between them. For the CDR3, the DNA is TGTGCCAGCAGCCCCGCAGTGGGACCTCTCACGCAGTATTTT. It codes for CASSPAVGPLTQYF.

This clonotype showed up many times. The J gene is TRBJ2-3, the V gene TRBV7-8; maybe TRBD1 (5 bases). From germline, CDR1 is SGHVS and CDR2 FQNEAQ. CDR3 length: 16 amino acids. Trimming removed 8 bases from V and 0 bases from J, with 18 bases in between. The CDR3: CASALGVSGSTDTQYF. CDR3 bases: TGTGCCAGCGCCCTAGGGGTCAGTGGAAGCACAGATACGCAGTATTTT.

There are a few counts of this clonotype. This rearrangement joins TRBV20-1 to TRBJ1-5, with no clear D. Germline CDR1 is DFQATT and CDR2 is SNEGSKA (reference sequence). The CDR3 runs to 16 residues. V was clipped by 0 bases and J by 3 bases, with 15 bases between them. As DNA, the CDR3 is TGCAGTGCTAGAGACCTCCGGACGGCAGTCAATCAGCCCCAGCATTTT. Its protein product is CSARDLRTAVNQPQHF.

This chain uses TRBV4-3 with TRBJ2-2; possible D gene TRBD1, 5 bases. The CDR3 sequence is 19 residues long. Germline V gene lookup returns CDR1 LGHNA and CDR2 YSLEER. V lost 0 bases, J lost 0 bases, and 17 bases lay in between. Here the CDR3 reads CASSQDGQGILANTGELFF. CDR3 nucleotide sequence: TGCGCCAGCAGCCAAGATGGCCAGGGAATCCTCGCGAACACCGGGGAGCTGTTTTTT.

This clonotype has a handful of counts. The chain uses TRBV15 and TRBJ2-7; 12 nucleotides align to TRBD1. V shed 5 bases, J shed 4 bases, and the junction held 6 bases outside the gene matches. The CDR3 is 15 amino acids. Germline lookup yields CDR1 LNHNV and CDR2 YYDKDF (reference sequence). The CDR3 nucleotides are TGTGCCACCAGCGAACCGGGACAGGGGGCTTACGAGCAGTACTTC. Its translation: CATSEPGQGAYEQYF.

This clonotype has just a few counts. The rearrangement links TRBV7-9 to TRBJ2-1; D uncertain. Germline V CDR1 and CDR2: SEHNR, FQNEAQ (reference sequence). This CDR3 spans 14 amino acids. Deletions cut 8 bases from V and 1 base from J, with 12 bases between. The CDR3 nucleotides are TGTGCCAGCCTCGGAGCTTATTCCTACAATGAGCAGTTCTTC. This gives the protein CASLGAYSYNEQFF.

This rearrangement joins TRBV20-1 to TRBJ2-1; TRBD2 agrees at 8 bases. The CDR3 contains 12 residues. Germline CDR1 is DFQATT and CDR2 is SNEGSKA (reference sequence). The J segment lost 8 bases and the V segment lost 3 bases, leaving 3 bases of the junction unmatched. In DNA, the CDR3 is TGCAGTGCTAGCGGGGGGGCCTATGAGCAGTTCTTC. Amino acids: CSASGGAYEQFF.

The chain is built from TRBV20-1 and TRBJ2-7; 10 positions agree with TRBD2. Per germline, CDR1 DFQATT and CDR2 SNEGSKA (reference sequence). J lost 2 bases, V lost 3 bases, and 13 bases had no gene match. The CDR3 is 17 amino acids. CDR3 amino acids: CSASAQGETSGTYEQYF. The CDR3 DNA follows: TGCAGTGCTAGTGCTCAGGGGGAAACTAGCGGGACCTACGAGCAGTACTTC.

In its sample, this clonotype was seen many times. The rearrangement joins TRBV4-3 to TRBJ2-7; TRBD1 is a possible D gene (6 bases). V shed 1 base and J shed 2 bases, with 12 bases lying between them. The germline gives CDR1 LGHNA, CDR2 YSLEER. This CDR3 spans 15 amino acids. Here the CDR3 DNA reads TGCGCCAGCAGCCAAGGTAGAGACAGGACCTACGAGCAGTACTTC. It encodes CASSQGRDRTYEQYF.

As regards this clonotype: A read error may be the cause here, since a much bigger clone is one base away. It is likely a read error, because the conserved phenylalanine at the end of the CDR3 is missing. CDR3 nucleotide sequence: TGTGCCAGCAGCCTGCTGGTACAAGAGACCCAGTACCTC. This sequence encodes CASSLLVQETQYL. This chain connects TRBV7-3 to TRBJ2-5; D call uncertain. Trimming took 5 bases from V and 2 from J, leaving 9 bases between them. From germline, CDR1 is SGHTA and CDR2 FQGTGA. The CDR3 totals 13 residues.

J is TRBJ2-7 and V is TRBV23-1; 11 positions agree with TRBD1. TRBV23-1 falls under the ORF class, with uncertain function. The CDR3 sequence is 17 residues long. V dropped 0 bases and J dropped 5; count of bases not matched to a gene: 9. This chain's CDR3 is CASSQSARDRGLDEQYF. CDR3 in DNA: TGCGCCAGCAGTCAATCGGCTCGGGACAGGGGGTTGGACGAGCAGTACTTC.

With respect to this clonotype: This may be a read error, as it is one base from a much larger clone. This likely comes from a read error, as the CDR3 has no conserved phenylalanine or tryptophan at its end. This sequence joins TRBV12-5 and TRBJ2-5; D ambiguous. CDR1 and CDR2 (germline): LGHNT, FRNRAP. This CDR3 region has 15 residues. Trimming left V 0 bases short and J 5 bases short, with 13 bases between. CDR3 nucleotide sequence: TGTGCTAGTGGTTTGGTAGAGGCTAGGGCTGAGACCCAGTACATC. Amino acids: CASGLVEARAETQYI.

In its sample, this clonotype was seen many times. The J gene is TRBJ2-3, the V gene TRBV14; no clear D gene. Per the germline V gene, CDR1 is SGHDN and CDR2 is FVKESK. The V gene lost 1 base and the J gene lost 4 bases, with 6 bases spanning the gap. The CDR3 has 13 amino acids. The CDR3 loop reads CASSQVYADTQYF. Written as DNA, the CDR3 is TGTGCCAGCAGCCAAGTTTACGCAGATACGCAGTATTTT.

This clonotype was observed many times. CDR3 sequence (DNA): TGTGCCAGCAGCTTCCCGGACAAAAGAACTAATGAAAAACTGTTTTTT. Protein: CASSFPDKRTNEKLFF. The chain couples TRBV7-9 to TRBJ1-4; TRBD1 is a possible D gene (5 bases). Trimming stripped 3 bases from V and 1 base from J, with 12 bases between. Germline CDR1 SEHNR, CDR2 FQNEAQ (reference sequence). The length of the CDR3 is 16 residues.

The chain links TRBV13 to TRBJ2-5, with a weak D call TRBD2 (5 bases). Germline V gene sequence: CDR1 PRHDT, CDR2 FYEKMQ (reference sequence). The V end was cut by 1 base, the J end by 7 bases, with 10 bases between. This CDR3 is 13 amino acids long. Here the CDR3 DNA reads TGTGCCAGCAGCTTAGTCGGTGCGGGGACCCAGTACTTC. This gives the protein CASSLVGAGTQYF.

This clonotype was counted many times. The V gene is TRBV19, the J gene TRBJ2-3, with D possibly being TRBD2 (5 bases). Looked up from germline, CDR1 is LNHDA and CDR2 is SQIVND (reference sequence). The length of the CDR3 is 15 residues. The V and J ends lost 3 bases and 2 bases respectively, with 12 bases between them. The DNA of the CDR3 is TGTGCCAGTAGTATCCTGGGAGCTAACACAGATACGCAGTATTTT. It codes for CASSILGANTDTQYF.